Measured by frequency, the clone carrying this TCR beta chain is medium-sized. Its matching antigen is unknown. A few hundred thousand cells per CD8+ T cell subset were flow-sorted in triplicate. UMI labels and 5' RACE were used to prepare the TRB cDNA libraries. After re-calling the 5' RACE reads, TCRdb lists one entry per CDR3 protein, DNA absent. Its clone listing holds some 8,200 distinct CDR3 sequences. This sample was taken from a study of CXCR3-negative and CXCR3-positive naive CD8 T cells. General study findings and limits: Diversity in memory CD8+ cells fell much lower than the comparably high levels seen in both naive subsets. Within a donor, both naive subsets shared TRBV-TRBJ usage, unlike memory cells. CXCR3-positive naive cells carried more hydrophobic TRB CDR3s than CXCR3-negative ones.

This CDR3 is 13 amino acids long. Looked up from germline, CDR1 is SGHDT and CDR2 is YYEEEE. The V gene is TRBV5-6, the J gene TRBJ2-3. Sequencing input: naive CXCR3- CD8+ T cells from blood. Subset denoted: CD45RO-CCR7+CD27+CD95- naive CD8+ T cells lacking CXCR3 (TNR3-). The receptor was derived from a human donor in good health. Some clones in this sample may be carry-over from other donors' samples. CDR3 amino acids: CASSFGVGDTQYF.